Included here is one T cell receptor beta chain sequence, with context. Its antigen is still unknown. A read error may account for a junction end that differs from germline. This specimen comes from a study of tumor-infiltrating lymphocytes in primary liver carcinoma. The wider study: Samples yielded about 3.5 to 7.5 million productive TCRbeta reads, similar across tissue types.

CDR3 length: 17 amino acids. Germline V gene sequence: CDR1 SEHNR, CDR2 FQNEAQ (reference sequence). General study results and limits: Tumor tissue displayed a significantly greater top-250-clone fraction than blood (p = 0.039).

cDNA specific to TCR beta was made from approximately 0.55 ug of total RNA, with a constant-region primer employed for priming. Slightly modified ARM-PCR, run as three nested multiplex PCR rounds, produced the TCR beta libraries. With TRBV1-TRBV30 forward primers and a C-beta reverse primer, the first two PCR rounds were run for 10 to 11 cycles each. Each CDR3 protein is one row after TCRdb ran MiXCR on the multiplex PCR reads. The table has 90,000 to 150,000 distinct CDR3 sequences, roughly 69% seen once. It was from roughly 20-30 mg of unsorted bulk tissue that RNA and DNA were co-extracted. Patients were treatment-naive with chronic HBV infection.

Sequenced material: liver tumor tissue from sampling region 1. The subset was: tumor region T1, superior pole. The V call is TRBV7-9, the J call TRBJ1-6, with 8 positions matching TRBD1. The TCR sequence derives from a woman aged 60-75 years with primary liver carcinoma and hepatitis B virus infection. The CDR3 nucleotides read TGTGCCAGCAGCTCCCCCGGACAGGGCTCCTATAATTCACCCCTCAACTTT. The encoded protein is CASSSPGQGSYNSPLNF.